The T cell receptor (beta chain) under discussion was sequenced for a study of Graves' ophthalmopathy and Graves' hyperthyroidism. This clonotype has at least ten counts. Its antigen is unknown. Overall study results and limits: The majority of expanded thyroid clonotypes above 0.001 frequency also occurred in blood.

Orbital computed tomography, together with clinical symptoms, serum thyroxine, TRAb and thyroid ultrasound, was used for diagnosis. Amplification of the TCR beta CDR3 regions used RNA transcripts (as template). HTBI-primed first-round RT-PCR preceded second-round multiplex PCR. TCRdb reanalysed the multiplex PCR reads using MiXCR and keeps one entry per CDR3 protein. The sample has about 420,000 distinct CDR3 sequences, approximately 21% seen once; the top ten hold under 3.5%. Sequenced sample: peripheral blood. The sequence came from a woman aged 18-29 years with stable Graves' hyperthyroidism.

The CDR3: CASSLDAANTGELFF. CDR3 nucleotides: TGTGCCAGCAGTTTGGACGCGGCAAACACCGGGGAGCTGTTTTTT. The rearrangement joins TRBV12-3 or TRBV12-4 to TRBJ2-2; D call uncertain. V dropped 3 bases and J dropped 2 bases, with 10 bases sitting between them. The CDR3 is 15 residues long.